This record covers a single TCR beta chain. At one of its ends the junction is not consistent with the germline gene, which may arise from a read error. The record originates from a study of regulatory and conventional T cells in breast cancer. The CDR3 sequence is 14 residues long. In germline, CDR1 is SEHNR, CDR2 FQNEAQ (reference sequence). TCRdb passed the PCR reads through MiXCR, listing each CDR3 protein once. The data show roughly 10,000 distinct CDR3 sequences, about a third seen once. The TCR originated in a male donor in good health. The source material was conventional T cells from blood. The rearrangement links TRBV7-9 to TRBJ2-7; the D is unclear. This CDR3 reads CVSSLGSSSYEQYF. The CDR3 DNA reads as TGTGTCAGCAGTCTCGGTTCCAGCTCCTACGAGCAGTACTTC. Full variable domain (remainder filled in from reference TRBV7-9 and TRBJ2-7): DTGVSQNPRHKITKRGQNVTFRCDPISEHNRLYWYRQTLGQGPEFLTYFQNEAQLEKSRLLSDRFSAERPKGSFSTLEIQRTEQGDSAMYLCVSSLGSSSYEQYFGPGTRLTVT.